The rows below give T cell receptor beta chains drawn from one sample of a study of long-term antiretroviral therapy in people with HIV. The repertoire was sequenced with immunoSEQ multiplex PCR; TCRdb's copy has only in-frame clones and lacks some. The sample lists roughly 18,000 clones; 91% were seen once. This material consisted of unsorted PBMCs, taken 3 years after starting antiretroviral therapy. The source of these receptors is a man aged 50-60 years with HIV. Both conserved end residues are part of each CDR3. Each record gives: V gene, clone size, D gene, J gene, CDR3 DNA, CDR3 protein. A D gene is named only where the DNA matches it firmly. Size is stated for part of the rows, as once, few or many counts, or as a class when the clone is expanded.

TRBV29-1	.	.	TRBJ2-2	TGCAGCGGCCTAAGGGGGGGCCTCACCGGGGAGCTGTTTTTT	CSGLRGGLTGELFF
TRBV29-1	.	TRBD1	TRBJ2-2	TGCAGCGCGGTTGTAGGACAGGGATACACCGGGGAGCTGTTTTTT	CSAVVGQGYTGELFF
TRBV5-4	.	TRBD1	TRBJ1-2	TGTGCCAGCAGCTCCCTGGACAGGGCTCCTAACTATGGCTACACCTTC	CASSSLDRAPNYGYTF
TRBV14	.	.	TRBJ1-2	TGTGCCAGCAGCCTACCCGGGACTCCGGGACGCGGCTACACCTTC	CASSLPGTPGRGYTF
TRBV5-1	.	TRBD1	TRBJ2-1	TGCGCCAGCAGGCCACAGGGGGCCAATGAGCAGTTCTTC	CASRPQGANEQFF
TRBV2	.	.	TRBJ2-7	TGTGCCAGCAGTTTCGGACAGCGGTCCTACGAGCAGTACTTC	CASSFGQRSYEQYF
TRBV5-1	.	.	TRBJ2-7	TGCGCCAGCAGCTTGGGGGAACAGGGTAGCGAGCAGTACTTC	CASSLGEQGSEQYF
TRBV14	.	TRBD1	TRBJ1-4	TGTGCCAGCAGCCTTTCAGACAGGGGGAATGAAAAACTGTTTTTT	CASSLSDRGNEKLFF
TRBV7-3	.	TRBD1	TRBJ2-1	TGTGCCAGCAGCGCGGGGACAGGTTGGGGCTCCTACAATGAGCAGTTCTTC	CASSAGTGWGSYNEQFF
TRBV5-1	.	TRBD1	TRBJ2-7	TGCGCCAGCAGCTCGGGACAGGGGGGGTACGAGCAGTACTTC	CASSSGQGGYEQYF
TRBV25-1	few	.	TRBJ1-1	TGTGCCAGCAGTGACAGCACTGAAGCTTTCTTT	CASSDSTEAFF
TRBV19	.	.	TRBJ2-2	TGTGCCAGTAGCCAGGGGAGGTCGAACACCGGGGAGCTGTTTTTT	CASSQGRSNTGELFF
TRBV5-1	.	.	TRBJ2-7	TGCGCCAGCAGCTTGGGATCGGGCGAGCAGTACTTC	CASSLGSGEQYF
TRBV5-1	.	.	TRBJ2-3	TGCGCCAGCAGCTTGTTAGGGGGGCGCACAGATACGCAGTATTTT	CASSLLGGRTDTQYF
TRBV14	.	.	TRBJ2-2	TGTGCCAGCAGCCAAGATGCGAGCACCGGGGAGCTGTTTTTT	CASSQDASTGELFF
TRBV4-3	.	.	TRBJ1-6	TGCGCCAGCAGCCAAGGGTACAGGAGCTCCTATAATTCACCCCTCCACTTT	CASSQGYRSSYNSPLHF
TRBV19	few	.	TRBJ1-5	TGTGCCAGTAGTACCGATGGCAGGTTTGGTCAGCCCCAGCATTTT	CASSTDGRFGQPQHF
TRBV2	.	TRBD1	TRBJ2-7	TGTGCCAGCAGTGAAGCCGGGACAGGGGGCTACGAGCAGTACTTC	CASSEAGTGGYEQYF
TRBV28	.	.	TRBJ1-6	TGTGCCAGCAGTGGACCCGAGGGGCTAGATTCACCCCTCCACTTT	CASSGPEGLDSPLHF
TRBV9	.	.	TRBJ1-1	TGTGCCAGCAGCGGAGAAAGGGCCGCTGAAGCTTTCTTT	CASSGERAAEAFF
TRBV6-6	.	TRBD1	TRBJ1-1	TGTGCCAGCAGTGCGGGGACAGGGAACACTGAAGCTTTCTTT	CASSAGTGNTEAFF
TRBV19	.	TRBD1	TRBJ2-2	TGTGCCAGTAGTGCCCGGACAGGGGGTACCGGGGAGCTGTTTTTT	CASSARTGGTGELFF
TRBV11-2	.	TRBD1	TRBJ2-7	TGTGCCAGCAGCCAGGGACAGGGCTCCTACGAGCAGTACTTC	CASSQGQGSYEQYF
TRBV7-8	.	TRBD2	TRBJ2-2	TGTGCCAGCAGCTTAACACTAGCGGGGGCGCGGGGCACCGGGGAGCTGTTTTTT	CASSLTLAGARGTGELFF
TRBV18	.	.	TRBJ1-1	TGTGCCAGCTCACCGCAAGGGGGCACTGAAGCTTTCTTT	CASSPQGGTEAFF
TRBV2	.	TRBD1	TRBJ2-3	TGTGCCAGTTGGGGTATCGGGACAGGGTTTTCAGATACGCAGTATTTT	CASWGIGTGFSDTQYF
TRBV7-8	.	.	TRBJ2-2	TGTGCCAGCAGCTTAGCGGTAGCCGGGGAGCTGTTTTTT	CASSLAVAGELFF
TRBV29-1	.	.	TRBJ2-7	TGCAGCGTTGATTCGGGCGCCGGCTCCTACGAGCAGTACTTC	CSVDSGAGSYEQYF
TRBV29-1	once	.	TRBJ2-7	TGCAGCGTCTTCGCCTCGAGCTCCTACGAGCAGTACTTC	CSVFASSSYEQYF
TRBV2	.	TRBD1	TRBJ1-5	TGTGCCAGCCAGGGGACAGCTAATCAGCCCCAGCATTTT	CASQGTANQPQHF
TRBV9	.	TRBD1	TRBJ1-2	TGTGCCAGCAGCTCAAGGACAGGGGTTGACTATGGCTACACCTTC	CASSSRTGVDYGYTF
TRBV7-7	.	TRBD1	TRBJ2-7	TGTGCCAGCAGCCCCGGGACAGGGTCCAACTACGAGCAGTACTTC	CASSPGTGSNYEQYF
TRBV7-8	.	.	TRBJ1-1	TGTGCCAGCAGCTCCACTCAGGGAATTACTGAAGCTTTCTTT	CASSSTQGITEAFF
TRBV4-2	.	.	TRBJ1-3	TGTGCCAGCACGTTGGGGGCTGGAAACACCATATATTTT	CASTLGAGNTIYF
TRBV10-3	.	TRBD2	TRBJ2-7	TGTGCCATCAGCCCGACTAGCGGGGGCTACGAGCAGTACTTC	CAISPTSGGYEQYF
TRBV7-2	.	.	TRBJ1-1	TGTGCCAGCAGCTTAGCTCGGCAGAATGAAGCTTTCTTT	CASSLARQNEAFF
TRBV27	once	TRBD1	TRBJ1-2	TGTGCCAGCAGCAAGGACAGGGGGCTTGGCTACACCTTC	CASSKDRGLGYTF
TRBV5-6	.	TRBD1	TRBJ2-2	TGTGCCAGCAGATGGACAGGGAACACCGGGGAGCTGTTTTTT	CASRWTGNTGELFF
TRBV5-6	.	.	TRBJ1-6	TGTGCCAGCAGCTTAGGACCCTGGGTGGATAATTCACCCCTCCACTTT	CASSLGPWVDNSPLHF
TRBV27	.	.	TRBJ1-5	TGTGCCAGCAGTTTTTGGGGGAGAGGGGGCAATCAGCCCCAGCATTTT	CASSFWGRGGNQPQHF
TRBV18	.	.	TRBJ2-7	TGTGCCAGCTCAAGGGGGGGGTACGAGCAGTACTTC	CASSRGGYEQYF
TRBV29-1	once	.	TRBJ2-2	TGCAGCGGGATAGGGTACACCGGGGAGCTGTTTTTT	CSGIGYTGELFF
TRBV4-1	.	.	TRBJ1-1	TGCGCCAGCAGCCTGGCTAGGGCCGCTGAAGCTTTCTTT	CASSLARAAEAFF
TRBV7-3	.	TRBD2	TRBJ2-3	TGTGCCAGCAGCTTAGCGGGGGGGCCCTCAGATACGCAGTATTTT	CASSLAGGPSDTQYF
TRBV4-1	.	.	TRBJ1-2	TGCGCCAGCAGCCAAGAAAATACGGGCTCTTGGGGCTACACCTTC	CASSQENTGSWGYTF
TRBV27	.	.	TRBJ2-7	TGTGCCAGCAGACGGGACCACCTGGGAGAGCAGTACTTC	CASRRDHLGEQYF
TRBV9	.	TRBD1	TRBJ1-2	TGTGCCAGCAGCGAGGGGACAGGGCGCCCCTATGGCTACACCTTC	CASSEGTGRPYGYTF
TRBV2	.	.	TRBJ2-7	TGTGCCAGCAGTGAACTTGCCTACGAGCAGTACTTC	CASSELAYEQYF
TRBV7-2	.	TRBD2	TRBJ2-1	TGTGCCAGCAGCGCGAGCCCGACTAGCGGGGGGAAAAATGAGCAGTTCTTC	CASSASPTSGGKNEQFF
TRBV10-3	.	.	TRBJ1-1	TGTGCCATCGCAGAGAACACTGAAGCTTTCTTT	CAIAENTEAFF
TRBV7-2	.	TRBD1	TRBJ1-2	TGTGCCAGCAGCGGGAACAGGGGCACCTATGGCTACACCTTC	CASSGNRGTYGYTF
TRBV4-1	.	.	TRBJ2-7	TGCGCCAGCAGCCAAGAGCCGGCTAAAGCCTACGAGCAGTACTTC	CASSQEPAKAYEQYF
TRBV29-1	.	TRBD1	TRBJ1-3	TGCAGCGCCGGACAGGGATTTTCTGGAAACACCATATATTTT	CSAGQGFSGNTIYF
TRBV9	.	TRBD1	TRBJ2-3	TGTGCCAGCAGCGTAGACAGGGGAGCAGATACGCAGTATTTT	CASSVDRGADTQYF